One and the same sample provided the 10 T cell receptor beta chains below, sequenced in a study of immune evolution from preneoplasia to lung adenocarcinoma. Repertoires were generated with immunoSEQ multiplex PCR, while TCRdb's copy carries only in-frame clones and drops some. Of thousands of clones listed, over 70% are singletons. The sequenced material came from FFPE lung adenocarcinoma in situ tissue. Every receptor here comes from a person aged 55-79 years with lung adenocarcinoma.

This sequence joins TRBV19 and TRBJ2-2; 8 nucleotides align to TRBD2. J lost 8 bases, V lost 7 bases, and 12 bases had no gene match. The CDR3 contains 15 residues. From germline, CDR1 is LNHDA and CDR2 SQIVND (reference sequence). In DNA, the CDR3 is TGTGCCAGTACCCCCGTGGGACTAGGGGTTGGGGAGCTGTTTTTT. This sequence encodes CASTPVGLGVGELFF. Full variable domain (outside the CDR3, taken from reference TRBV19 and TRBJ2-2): DGGITQSPKYLFRKEGQNVTLSCEQNLNHDAMYWYRQDPGQGLRLIYYSQIVNDFQKGDIAEGYSVSREKKESFPLTVTSAQKNPTAFYLCASTPVGLGVGELFFGEGSRLTVL.

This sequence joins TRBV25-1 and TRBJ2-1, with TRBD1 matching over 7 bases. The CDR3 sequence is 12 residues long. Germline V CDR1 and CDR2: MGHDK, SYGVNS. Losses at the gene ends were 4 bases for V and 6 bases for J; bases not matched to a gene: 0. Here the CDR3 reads CASSGQGNEQFF. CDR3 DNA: TGTGCCAGCAGTGGACAGGGCAATGAGCAGTTCTTC. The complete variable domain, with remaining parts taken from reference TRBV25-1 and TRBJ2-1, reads EADIYQTPRYLVIGTGKKITLECSQTMGHDKMYWYQQDPGMELHLIHYSYGVNSTEKGDLSSESTVSRIRTEHFPLTLESARPSHTSQYLCASSGQGNEQFFGPGTRLTVL.

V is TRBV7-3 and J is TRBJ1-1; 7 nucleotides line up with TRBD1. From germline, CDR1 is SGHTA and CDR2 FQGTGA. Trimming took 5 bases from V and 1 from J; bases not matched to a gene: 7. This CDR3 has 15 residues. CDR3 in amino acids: CASSPGGAQNTEAFF. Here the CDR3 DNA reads TGTGCCAGCAGCCCAGGGGGGGCCCAGAACACTGAAGCTTTCTTT. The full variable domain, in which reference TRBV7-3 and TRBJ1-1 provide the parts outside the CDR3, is GAGVSQTPSNKVTEKGKYVELRCDPISGHTALYWYRQSLGQGPEFLIYFQGTGAADDSGLPNDRFFAVRPEGSVSTLKIQRTERGDSAVYLCASSPGGAQNTEAFFGQGTRLTVV.

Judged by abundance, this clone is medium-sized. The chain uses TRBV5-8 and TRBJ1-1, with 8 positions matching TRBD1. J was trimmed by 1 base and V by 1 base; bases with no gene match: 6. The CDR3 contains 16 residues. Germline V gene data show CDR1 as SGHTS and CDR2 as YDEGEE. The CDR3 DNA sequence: TGTGCCAGCAGCTTGACCACAGGGGGGGGGAACACTGAAGCTTTCTTT. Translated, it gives CASSLTTGGGNTEAFF.

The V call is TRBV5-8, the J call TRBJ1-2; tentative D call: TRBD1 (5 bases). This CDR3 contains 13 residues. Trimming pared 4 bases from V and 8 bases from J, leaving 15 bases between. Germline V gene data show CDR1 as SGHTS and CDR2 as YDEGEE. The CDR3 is CASSMTVIYGYTF. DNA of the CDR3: TGTGCCAGCAGCATGACAGTAATCTACGGCTACACCTTC.

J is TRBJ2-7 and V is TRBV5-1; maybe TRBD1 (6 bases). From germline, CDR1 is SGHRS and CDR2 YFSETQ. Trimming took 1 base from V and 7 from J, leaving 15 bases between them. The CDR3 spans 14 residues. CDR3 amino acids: CASSLSGAMREQYF. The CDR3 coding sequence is TGCGCCAGCAGCTTGTCAGGGGCGATGAGGGAGCAGTACTTC.

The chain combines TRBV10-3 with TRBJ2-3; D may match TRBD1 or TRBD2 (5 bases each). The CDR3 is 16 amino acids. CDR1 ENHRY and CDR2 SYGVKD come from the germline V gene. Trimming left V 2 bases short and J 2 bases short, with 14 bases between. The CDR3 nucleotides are TGTGCCATCAGTGAGAGCCGGGGACCCCACACAGATACGCAGTATTTT. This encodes CAISESRGPHTDTQYF.

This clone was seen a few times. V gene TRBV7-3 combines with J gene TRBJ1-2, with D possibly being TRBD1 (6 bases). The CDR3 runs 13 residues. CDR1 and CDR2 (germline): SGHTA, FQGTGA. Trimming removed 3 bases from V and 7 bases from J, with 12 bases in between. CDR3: CASSFLQGTGYTF. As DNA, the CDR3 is TGTGCCAGCAGCTTTCTACAGGGTACTGGCTACACCTTC.

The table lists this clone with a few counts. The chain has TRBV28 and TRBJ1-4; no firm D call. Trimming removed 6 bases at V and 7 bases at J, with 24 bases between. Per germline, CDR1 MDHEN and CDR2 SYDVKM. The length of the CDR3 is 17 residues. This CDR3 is CASRPSGSLDRGEKLFF. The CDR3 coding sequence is TGTGCCAGCAGACCCTCGGGCAGTCTAGACCGAGGTGAAAAACTGTTTTTT.

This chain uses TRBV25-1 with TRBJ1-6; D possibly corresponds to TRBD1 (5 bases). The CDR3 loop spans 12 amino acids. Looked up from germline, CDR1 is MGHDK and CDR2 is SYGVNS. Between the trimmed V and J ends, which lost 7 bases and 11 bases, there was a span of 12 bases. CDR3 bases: TGTGCCAGCACCAACCAGGGTACACCCCTCCACTTT. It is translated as CASTNQGTPLHF.